The next 6 T cell receptor beta chains were all read from a single sample in a study of shared clonotypes between healthy human individuals. Data came from immunoSEQ multiplex PCR; TCRdb stores just in-frame clones and leaves some out. The data contain about 990,000 clones, 78% of them seen just once; the ten biggest clones take up roughly 0.55%. The sample comprised memory CD4+ T cells from PBMCs. Noted subset: CD45RA-negative fraction. These receptors were taken from a man aged 18 to 29 in good health. Some clones in this sample may be carry-over from other donors' samples.

The rearrangement links TRBV9 to TRBJ1-2; D is perhaps TRBD1 (5 bases). The germline V gene encodes CDR1 SGDLS and CDR2 YYNGEE. Trimming left V 0 bases short and J 7 bases short, with 16 bases between. The CDR3 covers 15 residues. The CDR3 sequence: CASSVDVGLDAGYTF. The CDR3 DNA is TGTGCCAGCAGCGTAGATGTGGGGCTGGATGCTGGCTACACCTTC.

The chain's CDR3 is CASREQGTDTQYF. The CDR3 DNA sequence: TGTGCCAGTAGGGAACAGGGGACAGATACGCAGTATTTT. This sequence joins TRBV19 and TRBJ2-3; 7 nucleotides line up with TRBD1. J lost 3 bases, V lost 6 bases, and 3 bases had no gene match. There are 13 residues in the CDR3. CDR1 and CDR2 (germline): LNHDA, SQIVND (reference sequence).

The chain employs TRBV29-1 and TRBJ1-1; 10 bases are shared with TRBD1. CDR3 size: 12 residues. CDR1 and CDR2 (germline): SQVTM, ANQGSEA. Trimming took 7 bases from V and 6 from J; bases not matched to a gene: 5. CDR3: CSGDRGGSEAFF. The CDR3 coding sequence is TGCAGCGGGGACAGGGGTGGCTCTGAAGCTTTCTTT.

About this clone itself: Other DNA sequences in the same sample also yield this CDR3. The gene calls are TRBV29-1 and TRBJ2-3; D not certain. The V gene's germline CDR1 is SQVTM and CDR2 ANQGSEA. This CDR3 spans 11 amino acids. V gave up 4 bases and J gave up 0 bases, with 2 bases separating them. The CDR3 region has the DNA TGCAGCGTTGCCAGCACAGATACGCAGTATTTT. Protein product: CSVASTDTQYF.

The chain uses TRBV25-1 and TRBJ2-7; 10 bases line up with TRBD2. This CDR3 is 15 amino acids long. The germline V gene encodes CDR1 MGHDK and CDR2 SYGVNS. Trimming removed 2 bases from V and 6 bases from J; junction bases left unmatched: 7. CDR3 DNA: TGTGCCAGCAGTGAAAGTCTAGCGGGAGCTGGCGAGCAGTACTTC. This codes for CASSESLAGAGEQYF.

This chain connects TRBV27 to TRBJ2-7, with D unclear. This CDR3 comprises 13 residues. With 3 bases removed from V and 6 bases from J, the gap between germline ends came to 12 bases. CDR1 is MNHEY and CDR2 is SMNVEV in the germline V gene (reference sequence). CDR3 loop: CASSFRLIGEQYF. DNA for the CDR3: TGTGCCAGCAGTTTCCGGCTTATCGGCGAGCAGTACTTC.